This T cell receptor (beta chain) derives from a study of blood T cell repertoires in COVID-19. The overall study: Acute-phase and convalescent COVID-19 samples originated in the United States, Italy and Spain.

The participants were between roughly 18 and 90 years old and came from roughly 25 US areas. Two consecutive negative NP/OP PCR tests, clearance, or resolved symptoms defined Cohort 3 recovery. This clone was seen a single time. Germline and junction disagree at one end, which may indicate a read error. Germline V gene data show CDR1 as LGHNA and CDR2 as YSLEER. This CDR3 region has 20 residues. Profiled with immunoSEQ multiplex PCR; TCRdb holds only in-frame clones, not every one. The repertoire holds about 310,000 clones, with roughly 90% as singletons. The sample comprised PBMCs or T cells enriched from blood (not recorded which). This clonotype was sampled from a woman aged 18-30 years who had recovered from COVID-19. This chain connects TRBV4-3 to TRBJ1-4, with D hard to call. CDR3 region: CASSQGIPGYYSSTNEKLFF. Here the CDR3 DNA reads TGCGCTAGCAGCCAAGGTATCCCGGGTTACTACTCCTCAACTAATGAAAAACTGTTTTTT.